This note documents a single T cell receptor beta chain sequence. No antigen is known for it. The sample is drawn from a study of blood T cells in healthy people across ages. Whole-study context: Capture via template switching afforded approximately one barcoded beta molecule per two T cells.

Study findings and constraints: Both naive CD4+ cell counts and diversity were greater in long-lived donors than in aged donors. Bulk PBMC profiling left naive and antigen-experienced comparisons inconclusive.

A J-beta primer mix and a sample-barcoded 5' primer were used in a second PCR of roughly 6 to 12 cycles. A template-switch adaptor that had 12 random nucleotides put a tag on each cDNA molecule. TCRdb called the 5' RACE reads again in MiXCR, with one record for every CDR3 protein. The data show over 600,000 distinct CDR3 sequences, approximately 40% seen once. The CDR3 runs to 15 residues. Trimming at V came to 5 bases and at J to 3 bases, leaving 4 bases not matched to a gene. Looked up from germline, CDR1 is SGHNT and CDR2 is YENEEA. The chain combines TRBV11-3 with TRBJ2-1; TRBD1 matches at 10 bases. This sequence originates from a man at least 80 years old in good health. The sequenced sample was blood. The DNA for the CDR3 is TGTGCCAGCAGCCCCGGACAGGGGGTCTACAATGAGCAGTTCTTC. It encodes CASSPGQGVYNEQFF.